The clone carrying this TCR beta chain turned up a few times. Its target is not known. These data belong to a study of T cell repertoires in cytomegalovirus infection. Per the germline V gene, CDR1 is SNHLY and CDR2 is FYNNEI. V was clipped by 0 bases and J by 7 bases; unmatched bases: 9. CDR3 length equals 16 residues. Via MiXCR, TCRdb re-called the reads, giving one row per CDR3 protein. The top ten clones hold about 50% of a sample with 110,000 to 150,000 distinct CDR3 sequences, more than 30% of them seen once. Here the sequenced sample was CD8+ T cells from cultured PBMCs, taken from culture after CMV antigen stimulation. The clonotype comes from a human donor in good health (CMV status not recorded). Some clones in this sample may be carry-over from other donors' samples. The chain employs TRBV2 and TRBJ2-1, with 7 positions matching TRBD1. The CDR3 DNA reads TGTGCCAGCAGTGAAGCGCGACAGGGCAGGCATAATGAGCAGTTCTTC. Protein product: CASSEARQGRHNEQFF. The full variable domain, completed using reference TRBV2 and TRBJ2-1, is EPEVTQTPSHQVTQMGQEVILRCVPISNHLYFYWYRQILGQKVEFLVSFYNNEISEKSEIFDDQFSVERPDGSNFTLKIRSTKLEDSAMYFCASSEARQGRHNEQFFGPGTRLTVL.